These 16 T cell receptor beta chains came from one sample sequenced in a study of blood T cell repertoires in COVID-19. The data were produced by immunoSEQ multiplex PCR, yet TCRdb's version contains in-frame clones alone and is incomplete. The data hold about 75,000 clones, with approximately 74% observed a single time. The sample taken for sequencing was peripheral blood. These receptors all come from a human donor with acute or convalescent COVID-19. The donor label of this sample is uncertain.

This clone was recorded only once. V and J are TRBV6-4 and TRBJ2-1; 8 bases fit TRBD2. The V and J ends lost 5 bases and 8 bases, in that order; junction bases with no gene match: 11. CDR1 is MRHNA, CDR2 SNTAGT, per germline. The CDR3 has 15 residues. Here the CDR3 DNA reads TGTGCCAGCAGTCCTCAAAGCGGGGGAGGGTATGAGCAGTTCTTC. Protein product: CASSPQSGGGYEQFF.

Here the CDR3 reads CASRATDRGESPLHF. CDR3 nucleotide sequence: TGTGCCAGTAGAGCCACAGACAGGGGAGAATCACCCCTCCACTTT. This chain uses TRBV19 with TRBJ1-6; 8 bases fit TRBD1. CDR1 LNHDA and CDR2 SQIVND come from the germline V gene (reference sequence). The ends lost 6 bases at V and 10 bases at J; junction bases unmatched: 11. The CDR3 totals 15 residues.

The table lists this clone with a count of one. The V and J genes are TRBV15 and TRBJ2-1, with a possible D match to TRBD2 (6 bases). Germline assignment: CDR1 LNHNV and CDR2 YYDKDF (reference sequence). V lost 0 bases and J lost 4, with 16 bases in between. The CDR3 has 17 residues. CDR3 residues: CATSRDERRGFYNEQFF. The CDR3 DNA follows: TGTGCCACCAGCAGAGATGAGCGGCGGGGTTTTTACAATGAGCAGTTCTTC.

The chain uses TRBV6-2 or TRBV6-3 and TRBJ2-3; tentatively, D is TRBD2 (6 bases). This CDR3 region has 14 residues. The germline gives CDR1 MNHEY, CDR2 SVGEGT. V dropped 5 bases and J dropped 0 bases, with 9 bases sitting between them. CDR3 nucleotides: TGTGCCAGCAGTGGGGACTGGAGCACAGATACGCAGTATTTT. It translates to CASSGDWSTDTQYF.

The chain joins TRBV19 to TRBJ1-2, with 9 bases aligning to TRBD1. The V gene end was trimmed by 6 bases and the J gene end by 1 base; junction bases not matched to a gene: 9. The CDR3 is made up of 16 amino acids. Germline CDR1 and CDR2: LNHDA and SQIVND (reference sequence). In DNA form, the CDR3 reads TGTGCCAGTAGCAGTCCAGGGGACAGGGATAACTATGGCTACACCTTC. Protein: CASSSPGDRDNYGYTF.

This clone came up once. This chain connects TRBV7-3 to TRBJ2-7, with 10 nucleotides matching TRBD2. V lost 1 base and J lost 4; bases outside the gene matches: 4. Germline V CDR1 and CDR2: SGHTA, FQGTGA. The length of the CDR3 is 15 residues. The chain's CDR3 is CASSLRASGSYEQYF. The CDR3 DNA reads TGTGCCAGCAGCTTAAGGGCTAGCGGGAGTTACGAGCAGTACTTC.

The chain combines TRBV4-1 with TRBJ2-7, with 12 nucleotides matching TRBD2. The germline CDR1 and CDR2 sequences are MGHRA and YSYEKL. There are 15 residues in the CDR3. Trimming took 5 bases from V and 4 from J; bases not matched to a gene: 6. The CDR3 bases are TGCGCCAGCAGCACGACTAGCGGGAGCGTATACGAGCAGTACTTC. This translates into CASSTTSGSVYEQYF.

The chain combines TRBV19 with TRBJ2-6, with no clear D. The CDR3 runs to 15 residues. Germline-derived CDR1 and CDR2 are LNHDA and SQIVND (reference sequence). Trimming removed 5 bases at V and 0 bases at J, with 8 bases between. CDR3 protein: CASSFSGSGANVLTF. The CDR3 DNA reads TGTGCCAGTAGTTTCTCGGGCTCTGGGGCCAACGTCCTGACTTTC.

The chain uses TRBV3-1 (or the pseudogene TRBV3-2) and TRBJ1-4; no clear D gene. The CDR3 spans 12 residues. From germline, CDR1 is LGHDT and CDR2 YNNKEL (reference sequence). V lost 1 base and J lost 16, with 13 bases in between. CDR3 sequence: CASSQVRGEPFF. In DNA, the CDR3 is TGTGCCAGCAGCCAAGTCCGGGGAGAGCCGTTTTTT.

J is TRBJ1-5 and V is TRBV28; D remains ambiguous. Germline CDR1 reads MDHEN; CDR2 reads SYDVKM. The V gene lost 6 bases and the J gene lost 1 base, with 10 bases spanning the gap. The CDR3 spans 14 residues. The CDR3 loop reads CASSRVLSNQPQHF. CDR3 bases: TGTGCCAGCAGCCGGGTATTGAGCAATCAGCCCCAGCATTTT.

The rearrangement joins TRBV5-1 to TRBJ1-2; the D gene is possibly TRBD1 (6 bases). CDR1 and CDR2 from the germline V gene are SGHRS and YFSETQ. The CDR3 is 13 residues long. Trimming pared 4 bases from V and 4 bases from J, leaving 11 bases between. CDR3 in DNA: TGCGCCAGCAGCGACAGGTTTGGCTATGGCTACACCTTC. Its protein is CASSDRFGYGYTF.

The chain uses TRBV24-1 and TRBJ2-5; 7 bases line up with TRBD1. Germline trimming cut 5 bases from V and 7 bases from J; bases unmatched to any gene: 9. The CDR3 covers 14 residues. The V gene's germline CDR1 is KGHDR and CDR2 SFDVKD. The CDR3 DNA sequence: TGTGCCACCAGTGCGAGACAGGGATCTGGGACCCAGTACTTC. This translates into CATSARQGSGTQYF.

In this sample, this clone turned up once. This CDR3 is CASSDRPGRGNYEQYF. CDR3 bases: TGTGCCAGCAGTGACCGTCCGGGCAGGGGGAACTACGAGCAGTACTTC. The gene calls are TRBV25-1 and TRBJ2-7, with TRBD1 matching 7 bases. Germline V gives CDR1 MGHDK, CDR2 SYGVNS. V gave up 3 bases and J gave up 3 bases; unmatched junction bases: 11. This CDR3 has 16 residues.

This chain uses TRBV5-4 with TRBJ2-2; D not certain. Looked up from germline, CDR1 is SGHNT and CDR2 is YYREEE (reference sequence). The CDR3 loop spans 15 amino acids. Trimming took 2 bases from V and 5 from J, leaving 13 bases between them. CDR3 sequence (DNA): TGTGCCAGCAGCTTCGACAATTCCCGGACCGGGGAGCTGTTTTTT. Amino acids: CASSFDNSRTGELFF.

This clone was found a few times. Here the CDR3 DNA reads TGTGCCAGCAGTTACTCGACCGGGGAGGCCTATGGCTACACCTTC. This encodes CASSYSTGEAYGYTF. The gene calls are TRBV6-5 and TRBJ1-2; D gene unclear. CDR1 is MNHEY, CDR2 SVGAGI, per germline. The CDR3 has 15 residues. Trimming stripped 0 bases from V and 4 bases from J, with 12 bases between.

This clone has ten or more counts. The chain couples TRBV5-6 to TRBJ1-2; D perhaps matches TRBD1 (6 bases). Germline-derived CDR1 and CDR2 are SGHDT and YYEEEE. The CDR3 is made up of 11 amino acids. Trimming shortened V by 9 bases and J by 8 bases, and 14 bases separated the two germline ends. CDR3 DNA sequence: TGTGCCACCTCCGGACAGTACGGCTACACCTTC. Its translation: CATSGQYGYTF.